This TCR beta chain was observed in a study of neurological immune-mediated disorders (dated by TCRdb to the late 2010s). Some background on the complete study: Using UMI-based sequencing, the study compared peripheral blood TCR-beta repertoires from patients with HTLV-I-associated myelopathy (HAM/TSP), patients with multiple sclerosis, and healthy controls. The roughly 100 TCR-beta libraries covered PBMC samples along with longitudinal samples, technical triplicates, and paired sorted CD4+ and CD8+ T-cell subsets. The cohort comprised about 68 subjects: roughly 15 HAM/TSP patients, some 34 multiple sclerosis patients and about 20 healthy controls. What the authors observed across the whole study: The highest TCR clonal expansion was observed in HAM/TSP patients, whereas the lowest was observed in MS patients, even when compared with healthy controls. No identical CDR3 amino acid sequences were shared among expanded clones across subjects, suggesting private TCR-beta repertoires in all groups.

cDNA was synthesized by template-switch 5'RACE using a primer with a 10-nucleotide random unique molecular identifier that tagged each TCR transcript. Every sequencing run covered 15-18 subjects and yielded more than 170 million TCR-beta sequences. The RNeasy kit was used to extract total RNA. TCR-beta VDJ regions were amplified with primers for the TCR constant region and the 5'RACE anchor, using the KAPA Real-time Library Amplification kit. Sample indexes and Illumina adaptors were added in a first PCR, after which library yield was increased in a second PCR. The roughly 650 bp TCR product was size-selected on a 2% E-gel SizeSelection system after Ampure bead purification. Before pooling, library quality was assessed on a Bioanalyzer, concentration was determined with Qubit, and library quantification was performed with the Kapa Library Quantification kit. Libraries were sequenced paired-end 2 x 150 bp on an Illumina HiSeq 2500. To increase sequence diversity, roughly 23-30% phiX was spiked into each library pool. In the paper's pipeline: Quality-filtered reads were processed with the UMI-based MiGEC pipeline, which removed over 85% of raw TCR sequences during error correction. IMGT germline references were used for aligning VDJ genes, and each clonotype was defined as a unique CDR3 amino acid sequence together with its V-J genes. VDJtools evaluated clonal expansion, Shannon diversity and CDR3 relatedness (CalcPairwiseDistances, ClusterSamples); CLCbio workbench built phylogenetic trees. Using coefficient-of-variation modelling across technical triplicates, the study counted a clone as expanded if it had at least 8 unique UMIs. The public reads were reanalyzed by TCRdb: fastp trimming at Q25, MiXCR alignment, in-frame beta chains only. Duplicate CDR3 protein sequences are folded into a single record with the most common DNA and genes. V and J calls and clone size were set by TCRdb, not the authors. The sample table contains about 84,000 distinct CDR3 sequences; only one count was recorded for 10% of them. The top ten hold about 1.7% of the sample.

The healthy controls were volunteers from blood banks in Maryland, USA. For the unsorted PBMC libraries, 2 million PBMCs were stored in RNAlater at -80 degrees C until RNA extraction and were used to generate the libraries. Peripheral blood was subjected to Ficoll-Hypaque density gradient centrifugation to isolate PBMCs, which were then cryopreserved in liquid nitrogen. This clonotype was recorded at least ten times. No cognate antigen has been identified for it. No per-base quality is available; no much larger clone lies one base away. As encoded in the germline V gene, CDR1 is SGHRS while CDR2 is YFSETQ. V and J are truncated by 0 bases and 7 bases respectively, leaving an intervening sequence of 8 bases. The CDR3 covers 12 residues, taking in both the cysteine and the phenylalanine. Here the CDR3 DNA is all that survives: 36 bases in frame from base 1.

This receptor was obtained from a middle-aged man in good health. The sequenced sample was PBMCs. Rearrangement joined TRBV5-1 to TRBJ2-7, with TRBD1 tentatively as D gene (6 bases match). The DNA sequence is as follows: TGCGCCAGCAGCTTGGTACAGGGAGAGCAGTACTTC. This is translated as CASSLVQGEQYF.